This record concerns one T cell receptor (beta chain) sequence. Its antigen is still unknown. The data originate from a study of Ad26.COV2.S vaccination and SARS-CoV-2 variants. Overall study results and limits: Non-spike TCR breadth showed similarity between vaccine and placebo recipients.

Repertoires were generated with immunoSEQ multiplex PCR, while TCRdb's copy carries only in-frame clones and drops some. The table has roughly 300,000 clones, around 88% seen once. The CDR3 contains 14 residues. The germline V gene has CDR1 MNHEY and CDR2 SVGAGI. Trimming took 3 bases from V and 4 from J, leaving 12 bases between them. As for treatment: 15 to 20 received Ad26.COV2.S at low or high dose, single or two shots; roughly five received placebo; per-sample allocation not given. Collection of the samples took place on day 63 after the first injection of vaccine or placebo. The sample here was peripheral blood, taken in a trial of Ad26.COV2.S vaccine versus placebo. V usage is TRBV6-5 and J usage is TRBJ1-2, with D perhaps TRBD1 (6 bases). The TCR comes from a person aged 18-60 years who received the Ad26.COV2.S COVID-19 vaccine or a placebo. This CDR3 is CASSYEQGSYGYTF. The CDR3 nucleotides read TGTGCCAGCAGTTATGAACAGGGTAGCTATGGCTACACCTTC.